The 10 T cell receptor beta chains reported below all come from one sample, sequenced in a study of blood T cell repertoires in COVID-19. Generated by immunoSEQ multiplex PCR, the TCRdb table keeps only in-frame clones and is missing some. The sample gives 250,000 to 300,000 clones, 70% to 85% of which show up once; over 3% is in the top ten. Sequencing was carried out using peripheral blood. The receptors were gathered from a woman over 75 with acute or convalescent COVID-19.

V gene TRBV6-2 or TRBV6-3 combines with J gene TRBJ1-1, with D possibly TRBD1 on 5 matching bases. Germline assignment: CDR1 MNHEY and CDR2 SVGEGT. The CDR3 totals 13 residues. The V end lost 5 bases, the J end lost 8 bases, and 15 bases lay between the germline ends. The CDR3 DNA reads TGTGCCAGCAGTCGAACCGGACAAGCCGAAGCTTTCTTT. Encoded protein: CASSRTGQAEAFF.

The chain has TRBV19 and TRBJ2-3, with 7 bases that match TRBD1. Germline CDR1 and CDR2: LNHDA and SQIVND (reference sequence). This CDR3 comprises 15 residues. V was pared by 4 bases and J by 1 base, with 5 bases of the junction left unmatched. DNA for the CDR3: TGTGCCAGTAGTAACAGGGGTTTCGGCACAGATACGCAGTATTTT. It encodes CASSNRGFGTDTQYF.

The chain links TRBV7-8 to TRBJ1-2; D uncertain. From germline, CDR1 is SGHVS and CDR2 FQNEAQ. The CDR3 totals 14 residues. Trimming pared 5 bases from V and 5 bases from J, leaving 15 bases between. CDR3 in amino acids: CASSPDFKPYGYTF. The DNA of the CDR3 is TGTGCCAGCAGCCCTGACTTCAAACCTTATGGCTACACCTTC.

The chain employs TRBV30 and TRBJ2-7; no reliable D call. Germline CDR1 is GTSNPN and CDR2 is SVGIG (reference sequence). The CDR3 runs to 13 residues. V was trimmed by 2 bases and J by 2 bases, leaving 10 bases between them. CDR3 loop: CAWSYSLPYEQYF. The CDR3 region has the DNA TGTGCCTGGAGTTACTCCCTCCCCTACGAGCAGTACTTC.

V and J are TRBV2 and TRBJ1-6; D not certain. Germline V gene sequence: CDR1 SNHLY, CDR2 FYNNEI. V was cut by 6 bases and J by 9 bases, with 15 bases left in between. The CDR3 runs to 14 residues. The CDR3 coding sequence is TGTGCCAGCAGATTGGACTACCCTCGTTCACCCCTCCACTTT. Its translation: CASRLDYPRSPLHF.

The rearrangement uses TRBV19 and TRBJ2-7; a weak D match, TRBD1 (6 bases). The V gene lost 4 bases and the J gene lost 3 bases, with 13 bases spanning the gap. Germline CDR1 is LNHDA and CDR2 is SQIVND (reference sequence). This CDR3 is built from 14 residues. The chain's CDR3 is CASSTPGENYEQYF. CDR3 nucleotides: TGTGCCAGTAGTACCCCAGGGGAGAACTACGAGCAGTACTTC.

This chain connects TRBV5-1 to TRBJ1-1; no clear D. The CDR3 is made up of 15 amino acids. Deletions cut 0 bases from V and 1 base from J, with 10 bases between. Germline assignment: CDR1 SGHRS and CDR2 YFSETQ. The CDR3, as DNA: TGCGCCAGCAGCTTGGGCCCAGATCCGAACACTGAAGCTTTCTTT. Protein product: CASSLGPDPNTEAFF.

The CDR3 DNA reads as TGTGTCTCAGGGTGGGGACAGGATAATGAAAAACTGTTTTTT. This codes for CVSGWGQDNEKLFF. V usage is TRBV2 and J usage is TRBJ1-4; 8 bases line up with TRBD1. Germline CDR1 is SNHLY and CDR2 is FYNNEI. The CDR3 length is 14 residues.

The CDR3 spells CASTPTETYNEQFF. For the CDR3, the DNA is TGCGCCAGCACCCCGACAGAAACTTACAATGAGCAGTTCTTC. This chain links TRBV5-1 with TRBJ2-1, with D perhaps TRBD1 (5 bases). Germline V gene lookup returns CDR1 SGHRS and CDR2 YFSETQ. The V gene lost 6 bases and the J gene lost 4 bases, with 14 bases spanning the gap. This CDR3 is 14 amino acids long.

V gene TRBV5-1 combines with J gene TRBJ1-1; perhaps TRBD1 as D (5 bases). Trimming shortened V by 1 base and J by 1 base, and 20 bases separated the two germline ends. The CDR3 is made up of 18 amino acids. CDR1 and CDR2 (germline): SGHRS, YFSETQ. The DNA for the CDR3 is TGCGCCAGCAGCTTGCTACCAGGGCTAGGGGCCCAGAACACTGAAGCTTTCTTT. Its protein product is CASSLLPGLGAQNTEAFF.